This TCR beta chain was profiled in a study of post-analysis software for immune sequencing data. Unique molecular identifiers featured in each of the TCR beta cDNA libraries. TCRdb reprocessed the PCR reads via MiXCR and lists one record per CDR3 protein. The repertoire includes approximately 630,000 distinct CDR3 sequences, roughly three fifths of them detected once, and around 10% sits in the top ten. A few counts support this clonotype. Its antigen is not known. Regarding the study as a whole: TRBV segments more frequent in patients than in controls numbered several and included TRBV5-6, TRBV5-1 and TRBV20-1.

CDR3 length equals 12 residues. Germline V CDR1 and CDR2: MNHEY, SVGEGT. Trimming pared 7 bases from V and 7 bases from J, leaving 11 bases between. The sample was blood. The J gene is TRBJ2-1, the V gene TRBV6-2 or TRBV6-3; D ambiguous. This receptor was obtained from a girl aged 2-10 years with multiple sclerosis. The CDR3, as DNA: TGTGCCAGCATGAGCAACAGAAATGAGCAGTTCTTC. This gives the protein CASMSNRNEQFF.